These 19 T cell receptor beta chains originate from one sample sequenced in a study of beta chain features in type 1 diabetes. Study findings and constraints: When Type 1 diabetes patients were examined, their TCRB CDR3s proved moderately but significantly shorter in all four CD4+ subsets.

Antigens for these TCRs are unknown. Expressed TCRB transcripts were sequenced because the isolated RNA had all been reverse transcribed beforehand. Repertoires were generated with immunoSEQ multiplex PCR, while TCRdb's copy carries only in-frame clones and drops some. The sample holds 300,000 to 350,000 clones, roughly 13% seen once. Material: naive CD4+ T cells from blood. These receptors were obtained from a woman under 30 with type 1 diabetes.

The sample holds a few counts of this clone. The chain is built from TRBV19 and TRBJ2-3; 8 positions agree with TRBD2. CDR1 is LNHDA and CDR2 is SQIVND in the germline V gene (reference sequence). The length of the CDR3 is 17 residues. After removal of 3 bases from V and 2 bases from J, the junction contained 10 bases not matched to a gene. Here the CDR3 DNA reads TGTGCCAGTAGTATCGGGGTAGCGGGGACCTACACAGATACGCAGTATTTT. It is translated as CASSIGVAGTYTDTQYF. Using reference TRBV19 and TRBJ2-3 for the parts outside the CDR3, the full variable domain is DGGITQSPKYLFRKEGQNVTLSCEQNLNHDAMYWYRQDPGQGLRLIYYSQIVNDFQKGDIAEGYSVSREKKESFPLTVTSAQKNPTAFYLCASSIGVAGTYTDTQYFGPGTRLTVL.

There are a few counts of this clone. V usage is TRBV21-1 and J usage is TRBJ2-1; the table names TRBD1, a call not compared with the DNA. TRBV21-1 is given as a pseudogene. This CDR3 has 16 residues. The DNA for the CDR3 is TGTGCCAGCAGAAAGAGGAGGGACAGGGTATGTAATGAGCAGTTCTTC. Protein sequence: CASRKRRDRVCNEQFF.

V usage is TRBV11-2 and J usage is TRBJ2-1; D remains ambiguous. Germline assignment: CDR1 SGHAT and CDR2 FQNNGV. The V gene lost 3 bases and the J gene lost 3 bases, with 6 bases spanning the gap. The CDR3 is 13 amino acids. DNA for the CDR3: TGTGCCAGCAGCTTCTCAGACTACAATGAGCAGTTCTTC. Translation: CASSFSDYNEQFF.

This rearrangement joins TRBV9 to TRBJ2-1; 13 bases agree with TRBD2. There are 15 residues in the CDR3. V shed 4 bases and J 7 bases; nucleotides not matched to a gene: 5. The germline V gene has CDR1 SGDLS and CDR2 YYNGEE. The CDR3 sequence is CASSQTSGRHNEQFF. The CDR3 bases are TGTGCCAGCAGCCAGACTAGCGGGAGGCATAATGAGCAGTTCTTC. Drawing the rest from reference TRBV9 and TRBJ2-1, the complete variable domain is DSGVTQTPKHLITATGQRVTLRCSPRSGDLSVYWYQQSLDQGLQFLIQYYNGEERAKGNILERFSAQQFPDLHSELNLSSLELGDSALYFCASSQTSGRHNEQFFGPGTRLTVL.

CDR3 DNA sequence: TGTGCCAGCAGCTTCCGGGACAGGGGAGGCGAGCAGTACTTC. This encodes CASSFRDRGGEQYF. This chain connects TRBV5-4 to TRBJ2-7, with TRBD1 matching over 10 bases. The V and J ends lost 2 bases and 6 bases, in that order; junction bases with no gene match: 5. The germline V gene encodes CDR1 SGHNT and CDR2 YYREEE (reference sequence). The CDR3 contains 14 residues.

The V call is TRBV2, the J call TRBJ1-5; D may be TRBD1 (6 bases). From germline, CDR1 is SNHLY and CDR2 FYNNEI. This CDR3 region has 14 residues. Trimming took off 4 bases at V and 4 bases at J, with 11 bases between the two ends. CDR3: CASSVGQGNQPQHF. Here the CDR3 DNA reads TGTGCCAGCAGTGTAGGTCAGGGGAATCAGCCCCAGCATTTT.

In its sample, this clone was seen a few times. The CDR3 nucleotides are TGCGCCAGCAGCCAAGTTTTAGCGCCGAGTGGGTTCTTC. Translated, it gives CASSQVLAPSGFF. The chain links TRBV4-1 to TRBJ2-1; TRBD2 might be the D (5 bases). CDR1 MGHRA and CDR2 YSYEKL come from the germline V gene. The CDR3 is 13 amino acids. Trimming stripped 1 base from V and 15 bases from J, with 16 bases between.

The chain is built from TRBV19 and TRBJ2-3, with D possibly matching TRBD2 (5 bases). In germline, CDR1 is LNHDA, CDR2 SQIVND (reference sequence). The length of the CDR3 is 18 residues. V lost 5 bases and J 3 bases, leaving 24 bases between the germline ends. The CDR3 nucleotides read TGTGCCAGTAGTCCCCGCTCGCGCCTATTCCTAGCTACAGATACGCAGTATTTT. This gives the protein CASSPRSRLFLATDTQYF.

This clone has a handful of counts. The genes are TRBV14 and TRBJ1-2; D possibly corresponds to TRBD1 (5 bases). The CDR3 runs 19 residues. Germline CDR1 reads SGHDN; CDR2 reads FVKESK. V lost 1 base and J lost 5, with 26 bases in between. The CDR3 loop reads CASSQAFHPGFGGRYGYTF. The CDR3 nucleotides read TGTGCCAGCAGCCAAGCATTCCACCCCGGATTCGGGGGTCGGTATGGCTACACCTTC.

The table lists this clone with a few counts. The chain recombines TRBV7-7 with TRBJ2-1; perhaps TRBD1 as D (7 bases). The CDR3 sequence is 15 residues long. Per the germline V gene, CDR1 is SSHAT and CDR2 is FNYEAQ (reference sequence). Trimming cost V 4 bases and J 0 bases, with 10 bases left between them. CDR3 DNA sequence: TGTGCCAGCAGCTCAGGGGGGACCTCCTACAATGAGCAGTTCTTC. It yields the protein CASSSGGTSYNEQFF.

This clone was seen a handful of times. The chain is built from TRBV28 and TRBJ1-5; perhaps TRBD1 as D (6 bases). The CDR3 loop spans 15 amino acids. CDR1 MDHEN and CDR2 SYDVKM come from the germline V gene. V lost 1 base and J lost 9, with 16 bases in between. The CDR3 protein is CASSLSSAGDRPQHF. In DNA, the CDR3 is TGTGCCAGCAGTTTATCATCGGCAGGGGATCGGCCCCAGCATTTT.

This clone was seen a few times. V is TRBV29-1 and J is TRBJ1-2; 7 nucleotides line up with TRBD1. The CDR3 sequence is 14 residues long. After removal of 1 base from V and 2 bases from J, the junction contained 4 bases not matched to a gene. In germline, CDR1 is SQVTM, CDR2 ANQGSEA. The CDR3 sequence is CSVEARDRNYGYTF. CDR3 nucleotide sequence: TGCAGCGTTGAAGCCAGGGACAGAAACTATGGCTACACCTTC.

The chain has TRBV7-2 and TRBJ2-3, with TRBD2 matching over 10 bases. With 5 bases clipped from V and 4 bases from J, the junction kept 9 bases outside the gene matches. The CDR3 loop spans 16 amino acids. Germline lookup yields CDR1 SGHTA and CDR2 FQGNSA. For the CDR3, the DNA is TGTGCCAGCAGCCCCCGAGCGGGAGGGCCGGCAGATACGCAGTATTTT. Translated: CASSPRAGGPADTQYF.

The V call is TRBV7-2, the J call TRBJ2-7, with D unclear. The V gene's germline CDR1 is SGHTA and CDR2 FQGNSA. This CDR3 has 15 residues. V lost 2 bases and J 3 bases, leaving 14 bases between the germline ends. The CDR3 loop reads CASSLKAQDDYEQYV. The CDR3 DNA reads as TGTGCCAGCAGCTTAAAAGCGCAGGACGACTACGAGCAGTACGTC.

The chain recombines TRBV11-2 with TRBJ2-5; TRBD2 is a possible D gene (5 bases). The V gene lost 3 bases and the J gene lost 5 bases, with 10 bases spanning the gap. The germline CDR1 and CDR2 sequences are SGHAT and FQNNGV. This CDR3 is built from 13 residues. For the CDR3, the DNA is TGTGCCAGCAGCTTTTTCGGGGAGGAGACCCAGTACTTC. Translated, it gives CASSFFGEETQYF.

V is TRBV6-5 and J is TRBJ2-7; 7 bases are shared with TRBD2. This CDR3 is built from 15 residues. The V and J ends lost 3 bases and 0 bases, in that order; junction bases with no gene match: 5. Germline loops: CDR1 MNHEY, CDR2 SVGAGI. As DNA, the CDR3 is TGTGCCAGCAGTTATGGGACTACAAACTCCTACGAGCAGTACTTC. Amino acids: CASSYGTTNSYEQYF.

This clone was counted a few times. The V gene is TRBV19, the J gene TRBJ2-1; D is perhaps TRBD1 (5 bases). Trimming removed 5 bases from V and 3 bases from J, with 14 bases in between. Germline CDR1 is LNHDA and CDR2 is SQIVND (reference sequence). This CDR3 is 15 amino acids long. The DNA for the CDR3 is TGTGCCAGTAGTGCCGCCCAGGGAAACTACAATGAGCAGTTCTTC. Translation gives CASSAAQGNYNEQFF. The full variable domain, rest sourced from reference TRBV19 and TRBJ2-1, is DGGITQSPKYLFRKEGQNVTLSCEQNLNHDAMYWYRQDPGQGLRLIYYSQIVNDFQKGDIAEGYSVSREKKESFPLTVTSAQKNPTAFYLCASSAAQGNYNEQFFGPGTRLTVL.

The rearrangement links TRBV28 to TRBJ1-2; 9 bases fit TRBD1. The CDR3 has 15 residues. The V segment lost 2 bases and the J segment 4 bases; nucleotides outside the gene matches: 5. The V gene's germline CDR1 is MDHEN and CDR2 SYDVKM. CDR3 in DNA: TGTGCCAGCAGTTTAAGGGACAGGGAGAGCTATGGCTACACCTTC. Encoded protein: CASSLRDRESYGYTF.

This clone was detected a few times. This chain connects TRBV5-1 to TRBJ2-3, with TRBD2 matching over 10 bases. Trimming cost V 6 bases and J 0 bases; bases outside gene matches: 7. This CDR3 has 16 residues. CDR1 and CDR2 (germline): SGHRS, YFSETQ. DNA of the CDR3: TGCGCCAGCAAAGCACTAGCGGGAACTAGCACAGATACGCAGTATTTT. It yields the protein CASKALAGTSTDTQYF.